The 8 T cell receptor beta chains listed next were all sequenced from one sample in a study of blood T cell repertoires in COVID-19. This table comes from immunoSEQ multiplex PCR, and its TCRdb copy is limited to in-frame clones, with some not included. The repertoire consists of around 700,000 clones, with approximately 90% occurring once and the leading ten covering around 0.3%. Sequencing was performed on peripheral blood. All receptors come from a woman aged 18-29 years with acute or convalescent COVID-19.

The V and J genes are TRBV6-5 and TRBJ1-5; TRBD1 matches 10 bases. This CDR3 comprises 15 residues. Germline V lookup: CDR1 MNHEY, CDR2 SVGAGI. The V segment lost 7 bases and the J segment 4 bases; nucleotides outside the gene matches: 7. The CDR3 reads CASKPRDRGNQPQHF. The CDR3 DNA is TGTGCCAGCAAACCCCGGGACAGGGGAAATCAGCCCCAGCATTTT.

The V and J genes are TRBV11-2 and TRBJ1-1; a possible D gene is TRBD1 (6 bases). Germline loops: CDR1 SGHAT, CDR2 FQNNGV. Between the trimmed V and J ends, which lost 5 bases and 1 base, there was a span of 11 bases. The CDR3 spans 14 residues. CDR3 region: CASSQGLGNTEAFF. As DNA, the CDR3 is TGTGCCAGCAGCCAGGGGCTCGGGAACACTGAAGCTTTCTTT.

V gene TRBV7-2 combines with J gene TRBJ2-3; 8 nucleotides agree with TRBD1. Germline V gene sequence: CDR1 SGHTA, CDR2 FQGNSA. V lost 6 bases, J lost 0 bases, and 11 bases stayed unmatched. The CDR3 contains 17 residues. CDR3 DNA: TGTGCCAGCAGTCCCAGGGACAGGACCTCTAGCACAGATACGCAGTATTTT. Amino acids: CASSPRDRTSSTDTQYF.

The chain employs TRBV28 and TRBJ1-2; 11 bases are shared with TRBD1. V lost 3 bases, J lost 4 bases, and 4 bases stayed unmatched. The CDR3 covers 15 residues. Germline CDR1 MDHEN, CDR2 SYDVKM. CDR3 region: CASSLRDRGAYGYTF. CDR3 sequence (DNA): TGTGCCAGCAGTTTGAGGGACAGGGGGGCCTATGGCTACACCTTC.

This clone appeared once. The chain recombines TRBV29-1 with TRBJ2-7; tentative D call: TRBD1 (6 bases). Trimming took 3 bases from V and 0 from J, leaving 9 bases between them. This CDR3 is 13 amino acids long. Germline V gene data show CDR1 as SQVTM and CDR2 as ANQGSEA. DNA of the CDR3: TGCAGCGTTGAGCAGGACAGCTCCTACGAGCAGTACTTC. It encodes CSVEQDSSYEQYF.

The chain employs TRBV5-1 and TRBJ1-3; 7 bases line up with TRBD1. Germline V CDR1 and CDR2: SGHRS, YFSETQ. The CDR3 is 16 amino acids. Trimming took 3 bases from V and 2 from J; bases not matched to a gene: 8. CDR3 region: CASSSTDRATGNTIYF. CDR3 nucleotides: TGCGCCAGCAGCTCCACTGACAGGGCGACTGGAAACACCATATATTTT.

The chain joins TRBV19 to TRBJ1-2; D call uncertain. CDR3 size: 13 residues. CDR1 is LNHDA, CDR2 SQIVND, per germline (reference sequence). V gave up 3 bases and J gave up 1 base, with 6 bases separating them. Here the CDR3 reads CASSISNNYGYTF. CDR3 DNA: TGTGCCAGTAGTATTAGTAATAACTATGGCTACACCTTC.

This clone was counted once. The chain's CDR3 is CASSVVGTATYYEQYF. The CDR3, as DNA: TGTGCCAGTAGTGTCGTGGGGACAGCGACGTACTACGAGCAGTACTTC. The chain uses TRBV19 and TRBJ2-7; TRBD1 matches at 7 bases. With V trimmed by 5 bases and J by 3 bases, 13 bases remained unmatched. Germline V lookup: CDR1 LNHDA, CDR2 SQIVND (reference sequence). The CDR3 sequence is 16 residues long.